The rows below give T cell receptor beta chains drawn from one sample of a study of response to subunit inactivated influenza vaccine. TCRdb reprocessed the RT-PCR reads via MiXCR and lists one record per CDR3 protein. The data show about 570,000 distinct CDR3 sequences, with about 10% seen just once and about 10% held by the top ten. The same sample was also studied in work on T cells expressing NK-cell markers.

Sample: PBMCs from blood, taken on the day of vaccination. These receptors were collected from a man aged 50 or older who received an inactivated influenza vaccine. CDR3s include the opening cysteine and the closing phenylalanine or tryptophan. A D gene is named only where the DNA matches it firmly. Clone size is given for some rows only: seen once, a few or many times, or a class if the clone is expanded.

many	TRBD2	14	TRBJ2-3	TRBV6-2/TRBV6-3	TGTGCCAGCAGCTCTGGGACTACAACAGATACGCAGTATTTT	CASSSGTTTDTQYF
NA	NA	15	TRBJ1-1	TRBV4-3	TGCGCCAGCAGCCAAGAACCGGGTGCTAACACTGAAGCTTTCTTT	CASSQEPGANTEAFF
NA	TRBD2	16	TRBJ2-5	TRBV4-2	TGTGCCAGCAGCCCCACCTGGCTAGCGGGGAAAGAGACCCAGTACTTC	CASSPTWLAGKETQYF
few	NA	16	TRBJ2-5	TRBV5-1	TGCGCCAGCAGCGAAGGAGGTCTTCTCGGTCAAGAGACCCAGTACTTC	CASSEGGLLGQETQYF
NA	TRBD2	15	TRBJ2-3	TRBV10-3	TGTGCCATCAGCCCCGGGACTAGATCCACAGATACGCAGTATTTT	CAISPGTRSTDTQYF
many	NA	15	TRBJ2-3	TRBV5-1	TGCGCCAGCAGCTTGGGCGGAGCACTCACAGATACGCAGTATTTT	CASSLGGALTDTQYF
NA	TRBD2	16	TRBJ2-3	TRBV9	TGTGCCAGCAGCGTAGGCGCGGGACTAGTGGCAGATACGCAGTATTTT	CASSVGAGLVADTQYF
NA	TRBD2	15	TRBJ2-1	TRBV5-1	TGCGCCAGCAGCTTCACTAGCGGGATTTACAATGAGCAGTTCTTC	CASSFTSGIYNEQFF
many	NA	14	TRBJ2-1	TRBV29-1	TGCAGCGTTGTGCAGCGAGAAGGGGAAAATGAGCAGTTCTTC	CSVVQREGENEQFF
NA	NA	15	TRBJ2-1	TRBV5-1	TGCGCCAGCAGCCAGATAACTAGCCAGGGGGGTGAGCAGTTCTTC	CASSQITSQGGEQFF
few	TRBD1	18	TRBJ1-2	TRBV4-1	TGCGCCAGCAGCCAAGATCAGAGGACAGGAATAACTAACTATGGCTACACCTTC	CASSQDQRTGITNYGYTF
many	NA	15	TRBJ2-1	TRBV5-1	TGCGCCAGCAGCTTGGGTCAAACCAAGGATGGTGAGCAGTTCTTC	CASSLGQTKDGEQFF
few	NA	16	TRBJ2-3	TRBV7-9	TGTGCCAGCAGCTTACGTCGACTAGGGGGTTCAGATACGCAGTATTTT	CASSLRRLGGSDTQYF
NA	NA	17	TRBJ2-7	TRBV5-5	TGTGCCAGCAGCCCTTTGGCTATGTCGCGCGGGGCCTACGAGCAGTACTTC	CASSPLAMSRGAYEQYF
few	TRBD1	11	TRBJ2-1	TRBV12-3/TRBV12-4	TGTGCCAGCAGGGGGACAGCCGAGCAGTTCTTC	CASRGTAEQFF
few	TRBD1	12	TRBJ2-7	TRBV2	TGTGCCAGCAGTGAGACAGGGGTCGAGCAGTACTTC	CASSETGVEQYF
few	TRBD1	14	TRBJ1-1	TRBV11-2	TGTGCCAGCATCCAACAGGGGGCTAACACTGAAGCTTTCTTT	CASIQQGANTEAFF
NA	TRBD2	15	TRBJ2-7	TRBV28	TGTGCCAGCAGTTTAATTAGACTAGCGACGTTCGAGCAGTACTTC	CASSLIRLATFEQYF
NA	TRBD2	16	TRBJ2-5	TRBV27	TGTGCCAGCAGTTTACTTGGTAGCGGGGGGCCGGAGACCCAGTACTTC	CASSLLGSGGPETQYF
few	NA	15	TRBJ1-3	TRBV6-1	TGTGCCAGCATCCCTTTGGGGGGATCAGGAAACACCATATATTTT	CASIPLGGSGNTIYF
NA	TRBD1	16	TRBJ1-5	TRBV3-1	TGTGCCAGCAGCGATTCACAGGGGTCGGGGAATCAGCCCCAGCATTTT	CASSDSQGSGNQPQHF
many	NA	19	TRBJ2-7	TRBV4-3	TGCGCCAGCAGCCAAGAGCCGCACGGCGCAGTCATGGACTCCTACGAGCAGTACTTC	CASSQEPHGAVMDSYEQYF
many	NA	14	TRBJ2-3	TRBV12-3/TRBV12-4	TGTGCCAGCAGTTTAGGAGGGTCAGCGTATACGCAGTATTTT	CASSLGGSAYTQYF
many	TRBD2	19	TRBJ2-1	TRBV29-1	TGCAGCGTTGAAAGGGCCGCAGGTGTCCTAGCGGGCTCCTACAATGAGCAGTTCTTC	CSVERAAGVLAGSYNEQFF
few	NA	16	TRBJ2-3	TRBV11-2	TGTGCCAGCAGCTTAGGGAGGGGAGAGGCCATGGATACGCAGTATTTT	CASSLGRGEAMDTQYF
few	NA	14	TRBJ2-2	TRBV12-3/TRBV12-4	TGTGCCAGCACCCTCCTCGGGGGCGTCGGGGAGCTGTTTTTT	CASTLLGGVGELFF
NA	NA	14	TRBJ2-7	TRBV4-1	TGCGCCAGCAGCCAAGGGGCAGGGACCTACGAGCAGTACTTC	CASSQGAGTYEQYF
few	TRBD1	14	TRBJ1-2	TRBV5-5	TGTGCCAGCAGCCGTCCGACAGGGGGAAGTGGCTACACCTTC	CASSRPTGGSGYTF
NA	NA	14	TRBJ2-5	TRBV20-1	TGCAGTGCTAGCGCCCCCGGGACTCAAGAGACCCAGTACTTC	CSASAPGTQETQYF
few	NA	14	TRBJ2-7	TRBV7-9	TGTGCCAGCAGCTATACCGGACTTGACTACGAGCAGTACTTC	CASSYTGLDYEQYF
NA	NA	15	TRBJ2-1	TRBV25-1	TGTGCCAGCAGTGGGGGAAGGGTAATTTTCGATGAGCAGTTCTTC	CASSGGRVIFDEQFF
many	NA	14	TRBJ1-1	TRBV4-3	TGCGCCAGCAGCCAAGATTTTTCTACAGGGGAAGCTTTCTTT	CASSQDFSTGEAFF
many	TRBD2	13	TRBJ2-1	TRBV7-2	TGTGCCAGCAGTTATCGGACTAGCGGGGTAGCGTTCTTC	CASSYRTSGVAFF
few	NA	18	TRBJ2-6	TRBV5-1	TGCGCCAGCACGCGACTAGGGAGGATTAACTCTGGGGCCAACGTCCTGACTTTC	CASTRLGRINSGANVLTF
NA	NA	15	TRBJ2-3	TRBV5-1	TGCGCCAGCAGCTTGGGGACAGCAGAAACAGATACGCAGTATTTT	CASSLGTAETDTQYF
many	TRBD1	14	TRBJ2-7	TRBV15	TGTGCCACCAGCCAAACGGGACAGACCTACGAGCAGTACTTC	CATSQTGQTYEQYF
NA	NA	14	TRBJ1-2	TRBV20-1	TGCAGTGCTACCCCCGGGGGCCCCGTCCATGGCTACACCTTC	CSATPGGPVHGYTF
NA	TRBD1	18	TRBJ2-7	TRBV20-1	TGCAGTGCGCGCGGACAGGGTCTTTCACCACGATTATCCTACGAGCAGTACTTC	CSARGQGLSPRLSYEQYF
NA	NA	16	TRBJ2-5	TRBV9	TGTGCCAGCAGCGTAGTGGGAGGCGGGATTGGCGAGACCCAGTACTTC	CASSVVGGGIGETQYF
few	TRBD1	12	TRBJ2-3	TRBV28	TGTGCCAGCAGTTCAGAGGGGGCGTGGGTCTATTTT	CASSSEGAWVYF
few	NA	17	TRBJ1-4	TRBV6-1	TGTGCCAGCAGTGAAGGGCAGGGCGCTGCAACTAATGAAAAACTGTTTTTT	CASSEGQGAATNEKLFF
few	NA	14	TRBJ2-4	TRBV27	TGTGCCAGCAATCACAGAGTACCTAAAAACATTCAGTACTTC	CASNHRVPKNIQYF
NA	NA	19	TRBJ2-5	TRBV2	TGTGCCAGCAGTGATTTCCCGGGGCACACAGGGATAGGACAAGAGACCCAGTACTTC	CASSDFPGHTGIGQETQYF
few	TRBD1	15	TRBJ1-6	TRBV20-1	TGCAGTGCCCCGGGACAGGGTTCCTATAATTCACCCCTCCACTTT	CSAPGQGSYNSPLHF